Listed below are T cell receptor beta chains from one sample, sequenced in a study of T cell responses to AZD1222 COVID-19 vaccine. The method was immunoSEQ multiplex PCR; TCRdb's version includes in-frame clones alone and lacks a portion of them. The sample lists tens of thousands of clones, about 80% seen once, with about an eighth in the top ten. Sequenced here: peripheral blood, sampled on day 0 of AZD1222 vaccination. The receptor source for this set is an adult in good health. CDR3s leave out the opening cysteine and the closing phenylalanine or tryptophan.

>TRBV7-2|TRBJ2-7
ASSLDTGVEQY
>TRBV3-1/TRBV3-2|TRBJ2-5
ASSHPGLAKETQY
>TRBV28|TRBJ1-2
ASSFGGRDYT
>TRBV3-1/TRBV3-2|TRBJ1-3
ASSHSGKGNTIY
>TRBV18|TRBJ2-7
ASSPFIGNRGTYEQY
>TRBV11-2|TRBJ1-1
ASSIARGTEAF
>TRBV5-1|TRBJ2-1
ASTLLPGNLNEQF
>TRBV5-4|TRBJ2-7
ASSSNRNSYEQY
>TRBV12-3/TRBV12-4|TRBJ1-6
ASRSGNSPLH
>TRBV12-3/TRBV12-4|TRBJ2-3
ASSLGVPDTQY
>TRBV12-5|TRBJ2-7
ASATQGFSYEQY
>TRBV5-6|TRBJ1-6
ASSLGGTAMGSPLH
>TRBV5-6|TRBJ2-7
ASSGELAGGPYEQY
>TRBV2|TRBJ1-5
ASSEFIGQGLNQPQH
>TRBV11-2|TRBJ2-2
ASRDTGELF
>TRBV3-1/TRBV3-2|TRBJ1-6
ASSPGQGLAEGFSPLH
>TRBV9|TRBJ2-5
ASSVGQQETQY
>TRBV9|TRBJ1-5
ASSVGGRNQPQH
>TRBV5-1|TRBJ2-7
ASSLGPEPYEQY
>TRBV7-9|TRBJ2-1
ASSFDRLAGEEQF
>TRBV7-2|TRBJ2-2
ASRPGGLNTGELF
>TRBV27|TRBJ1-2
ASSTGRGGYT
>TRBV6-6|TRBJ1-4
ASSDTGTNEKLF
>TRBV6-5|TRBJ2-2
ASSYMGGDNTGELF
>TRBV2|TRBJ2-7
ASSGGQVSVEQY
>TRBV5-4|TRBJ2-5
ASSFPPGRQETQY
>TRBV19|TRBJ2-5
ASSPDRVETQY
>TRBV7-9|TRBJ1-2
ASSLARTGIDGYT
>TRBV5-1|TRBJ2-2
ASSWGVTGELF
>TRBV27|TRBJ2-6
ASSRPGANVLT
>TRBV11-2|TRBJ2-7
ASSLFDRNYEQY
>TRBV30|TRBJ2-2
AWRARLVNTGELF
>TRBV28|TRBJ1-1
ATRKGYTEAF
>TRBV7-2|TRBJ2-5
ASSLMRGAQETQY
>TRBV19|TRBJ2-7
ASSRGYEQY
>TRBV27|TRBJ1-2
ASSLWRDYGYT
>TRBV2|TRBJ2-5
ASSDGAGGFPEY
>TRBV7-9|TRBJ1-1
ASSLYKVVSTEAF
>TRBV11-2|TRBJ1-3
ASRNRRISGNTIY
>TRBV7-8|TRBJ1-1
ASGTAGVSTEAF
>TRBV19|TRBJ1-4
ASKAPGLTNEKLF
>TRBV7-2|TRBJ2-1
ASSLRSGDEQF
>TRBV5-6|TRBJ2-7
ASSWGQGSYEQY
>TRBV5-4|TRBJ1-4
ASSPSTGSNEKLF
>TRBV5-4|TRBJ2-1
ASSTSGGLVLEQF
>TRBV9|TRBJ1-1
ASSGRQSRRGTEAF
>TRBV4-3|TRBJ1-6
ASSQDQSGTGSPLH
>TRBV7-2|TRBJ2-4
ASSSPGGEGAKNIQY
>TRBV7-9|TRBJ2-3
ASSRDGGNPDTQY
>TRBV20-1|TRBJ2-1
SATDRGERNEQF
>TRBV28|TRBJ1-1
ASSFGGGNTEAF
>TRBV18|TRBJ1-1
ASSPRQGAYTEAF
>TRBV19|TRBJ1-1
ASTPGGAVNTEAF
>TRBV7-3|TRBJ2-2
ASRSSRGPTGELF
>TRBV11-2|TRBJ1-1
ASSLGSEYTEAF
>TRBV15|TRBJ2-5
ATRRGETQY
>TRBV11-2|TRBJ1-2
ASSGRALGYT